These 22 T cell receptor beta chains came from one sample sequenced in a study of cytomegalovirus exposure and HLA in healthy donors. The repertoire was sequenced with immunoSEQ multiplex PCR; TCRdb's copy has only in-frame clones and lacks some. Here the sample spans about 200,000 clones, around 78% being singletons. The sample was PBMCs. These receptor sequences come from a woman aged 18-30 years in good health and CMV-seronegative.

The V gene is TRBV28, the J gene TRBJ2-7; D ambiguous. The V end was cut by 7 bases, the J end by 0 bases, with 16 bases between. CDR1 is MDHEN, CDR2 SYDVKM, per germline. There are 15 residues in the CDR3. CDR3 sequence reads: CASNYRVASSYEQYF. In DNA form, the CDR3 reads TGTGCCAGCAATTACCGGGTCGCAAGCTCCTACGAGCAGTACTTC.

The J gene is TRBJ2-2, the V gene TRBV9, with D perhaps being TRBD1 or TRBD2 (5 bases each). Trimming shortened V by 7 bases and J by 2 bases, and 9 bases separated the two germline ends. The CDR3 contains 13 residues. Germline CDR1 reads SGDLS; CDR2 reads YYNGEE. Here the CDR3 reads CASRGGNTGELFF. The CDR3 coding sequence is TGTGCCAGCCGTGGGGGAAACACCGGGGAGCTGTTTTTT.

The chain combines TRBV5-6 with TRBJ2-5; the match to TRBD1 covers 9 bases. The J segment lost 7 bases and the V segment lost 6 bases, leaving 16 bases of the junction unmatched. From germline, CDR1 is SGHDT and CDR2 YYEEEE. The CDR3 sequence is 16 residues long. Here the CDR3 reads CASTLLIRDREGTQYF. The CDR3 DNA reads as TGTGCCAGCACCCTATTGATCCGGGACAGGGAGGGGACCCAGTACTTC.

V and J are TRBV10-1 and TRBJ2-7; weak D call: TRBD2 (6 bases). V lost 1 base to trimming and J lost 2 bases, with 12 bases between them. The CDR3 sequence is 15 residues long. Germline lookup yields CDR1 WNHNN and CDR2 SYGVQD (reference sequence). CDR3 in amino acids: CASSEYLGGPYEQYF. The CDR3 DNA is TGCGCCAGCAGTGAGTATCTCGGGGGTCCCTACGAGCAGTACTTC.

The gene calls are TRBV6-5 and TRBJ2-4, with 10 nucleotides matching TRBD2. There are 15 residues in the CDR3. Germline loops: CDR1 MNHEY, CDR2 SVGAGI. The ends lost 3 bases at V and 4 bases at J; junction bases unmatched: 3. CDR3 amino acids: CASSYLAGEKNIQYF. The CDR3 DNA is TGTGCCAGCAGTTATCTAGCGGGAGAAAAAAACATTCAGTACTTC.

The chain links TRBV7-2 to TRBJ2-7; TRBD1 aligns across 8 bases. The germline gives CDR1 SGHTA, CDR2 FQGNSA. The J segment lost 2 bases and the V segment lost 3 bases, leaving 3 bases of the junction unmatched. The CDR3 consists of 14 residues. The DNA for the CDR3 is TGTGCCAGCAGCTTTCAGACAGGGGCCTACGAGCAGTACTTC. This codes for CASSFQTGAYEQYF.

This chain joins TRBV2 and TRBJ1-2, with TRBD1 matching over 7 bases. Germline values: CDR1 SNHLY, CDR2 FYNNEI. With V trimmed by 6 bases and J by 2 bases, 9 bases remained unmatched. The CDR3 has 15 residues. CDR3 DNA: TGTGCCAGCAGGCTGGAGGGGGCGCAAAACTATGGCTACACCTTC. Translation: CASRLEGAQNYGYTF. Complete variable domain (other parts from reference TRBV2 and TRBJ1-2): EPEVTQTPSHQVTQMGQEVILRCVPISNHLYFYWYRQILGQKVEFLVSFYNNEISEKSEIFDDQFSVERPDGSNFTLKIRSTKLEDSAMYFCASRLEGAQNYGYTFGSGTRLTVV.

The V call is TRBV28, the J call TRBJ1-2; D is ambiguous. Germline lookup yields CDR1 MDHEN and CDR2 SYDVKM. With 1 base removed from V and 7 bases from J, the gap between germline ends came to 10 bases. This CDR3 has 13 residues. Here the CDR3 DNA reads TGTGCCAGCAGTTTATCCAGGAAGGCTGGCTACACCTTC. This codes for CASSLSRKAGYTF.

The chain links TRBV15 to TRBJ1-1, with D unclear. Germline lookup yields CDR1 LNHNV and CDR2 YYDKDF (reference sequence). Deletions cut 0 bases from V and 9 bases from J, with 8 bases between. The CDR3 totals 12 residues. CDR3 nucleotides: TGTGCCACCAGCAGAGATGCTGTAAAAGCTTTCTTT. As protein: CATSRDAVKAFF.

The chain employs TRBV5-4 and TRBJ2-7; the match to TRBD1 covers 8 bases. From germline, CDR1 is SGHNT and CDR2 YYREEE (reference sequence). The CDR3 runs 14 residues. V lost 5 bases to trimming and J lost 3 bases; unmatched junction nucleotides: 7. The CDR3 is CASSTGQGLYEQYF. The CDR3 DNA reads as TGTGCCAGCAGTACCGGACAGGGTCTCTACGAGCAGTACTTC. Together with reference TRBV5-4 and TRBJ2-7, the CDR3 gives the full variable domain: ETGVTQSPTHLIKTRGQQVTLRCSSQSGHNTVSWYQQALGQGPQFIFQYYREEENGRGNFPPRFSGLQFPNYSSELNVNALELDDSALYLCASSTGQGLYEQYFGPGTRLTVT.

This chain uses TRBV7-6 with TRBJ2-1; possible D gene TRBD2, 6 bases. Germline lookup yields CDR1 SGHVS and CDR2 FNYEAQ. There are 16 residues in the CDR3. Between the trimmed V and J ends, which lost 1 base and 6 bases, there was a span of 16 bases. CDR3 residues: CASSLVTGGIRNEQFF. In DNA, the CDR3 is TGTGCCAGCAGCTTAGTAACCGGGGGAATCCGCAATGAGCAGTTCTTC.

In its sample, this clone was seen once. V usage is TRBV27 and J usage is TRBJ1-1; D is unclear. The CDR3 is 13 residues long. Germline assignment: CDR1 MNHEY and CDR2 SMNVEV (reference sequence). Trimming removed 6 bases at V and 11 bases at J, with 19 bases between. CDR3 in DNA: TGTGCCAGCAGCCGCCGAAGTTCCCGTTGGGCTTTCTTT. Its translation: CASSRRSSRWAFF.

V gene TRBV2 combines with J gene TRBJ1-6, with a weak D call TRBD1 (6 bases). The CDR3 is 15 amino acids. Germline CDR1 is SNHLY and CDR2 is FYNNEI. The ends were cut back, 6 bases at V and 6 bases at J, with 15 bases in the middle. The CDR3 sequence: CASSLGTPGNSPLHF. CDR3 DNA sequence: TGTGCCAGCAGCCTAGGGACACCTGGTAATTCACCCCTCCACTTT.

This clone has a single count. The chain carries TRBV27 and TRBJ2-1; D unresolved. This CDR3 spans 12 amino acids. The V end was cut by 11 bases, the J end by 2 bases, with 10 bases between. Germline assignment: CDR1 MNHEY and CDR2 SMNVEV (reference sequence). For the CDR3, the DNA is TGTGCCCTGGGTTACCCCTACAATGAGCAGTTCTTC. It is translated as CALGYPYNEQFF.

The rearrangement uses TRBV6-1 and TRBJ2-7, with D unclear. V was cut by 2 bases and J by 5 bases, with 4 bases left in between. CDR1 is MNHNS and CDR2 is SASEGT in the germline V gene. This CDR3 comprises 11 residues. The CDR3 loop reads CASSERDEQYF. The CDR3 nucleotides are TGTGCCAGCAGTGAACGGGACGAGCAGTACTTC.

The chain has TRBV4-2 and TRBJ1-4; perhaps TRBD1 as D (5 bases). CDR1 is LGHNA and CDR2 is YNFKEQ in the germline V gene. V was pared by 4 bases and J by 6 bases, with 18 bases between. The CDR3 contains 16 residues. The CDR3 DNA is TGTGCCAGCAGCCTTCGGCCCGGGACCGAGGATGAAAAACTGTTTTTT. This translates into CASSLRPGTEDEKLFF.

V and J are TRBV27 and TRBJ1-2, with TRBD1 matching 8 bases. J lost 4 bases, V lost 5 bases, and 6 bases had no gene match. From germline, CDR1 is MNHEY and CDR2 SMNVEV (reference sequence). CDR3 size: 14 residues. In nucleotides, the CDR3 is TGTGCCAGCAGTCGCGGACAGGGACCCTATGGCTACACCTTC. Translated: CASSRGQGPYGYTF.

The chain carries TRBV2 and TRBJ2-7; 7 positions match TRBD1. CDR1 is SNHLY and CDR2 is FYNNEI in the germline V gene. CDR3 length: 15 residues. The ends lost 2 bases at V and 5 bases at J; junction bases unmatched: 9. The CDR3 is CASSEQGGKRNEQYF. The CDR3 region has the DNA TGTGCCAGCAGTGAACAAGGGGGCAAGAGGAACGAGCAGTACTTC.

The V and J genes are TRBV4-1 and TRBJ1-2; D might be TRBD1 (5 bases). Trimming shortened V by 2 bases and J by 3 bases, and 13 bases separated the two germline ends. This CDR3 region has 15 residues. CDR1 and CDR2 (germline): MGHRA, YSYEKL. The CDR3 region is CASSQLDTSDYGYTF. The CDR3 region has the DNA TGCGCCAGCAGCCAACTGGACACCAGCGACTATGGCTACACCTTC.

This chain uses TRBV6-5 with TRBJ1-2; no clear D. V was trimmed by 4 bases and J by 8 bases, leaving 8 bases between them. The CDR3 length is 11 residues. CDR1 is MNHEY and CDR2 is SVGAGI in the germline V gene. The CDR3 region is CASSSVGGYTF. The CDR3 DNA reads TGTGCCAGCAGTTCAGTGGGAGGCTACACCTTC.

The chain has TRBV9 and TRBJ2-2, with unresolved D. CDR1 is SGDLS, CDR2 YYNGEE, per germline. This CDR3 contains 17 residues. V lost 0 bases, J lost 0 bases, and 12 bases lay in between. The CDR3 nucleotides are TGTGCCAGCAGCGTAGCTTTGCGCCTCTCGAACACCGGGGAGCTGTTTTTT. Encoded protein: CASSVALRLSNTGELFF.

This chain links TRBV27 with TRBJ1-1, with D unclear. Trimming stripped 2 bases from V and 0 bases from J, with 13 bases between. Germline CDR1 MNHEY, CDR2 SMNVEV (reference sequence). The CDR3 has 16 amino acids. The DNA for the CDR3 is TGTGCCAGCAGTTTAGAGATCCAGACCATGAACACTGAAGCTTTCTTT. Residues: CASSLEIQTMNTEAFF.